This T cell receptor beta chain came from a study of metastatic and nonmetastatic thyroid tumors (dated by TCRdb to the early 2020s). Notes on the research overall: For patients with malignant and with benign thyroid disease, the researchers compared repertoires between peripheral blood samples and tumor or nodule tissue samples. Study-wide findings and limitations: In both blood and tumor samples, TCR beta diversity was reported to be significantly higher in malignant tumors than in benign nodules.

A note on this clone: It lacks a known antigen. Base qualities are missing; no much larger clone stands one base away.

Before undergoing thyroid surgery, none of the patients had been given any kind of treatment. Using T-cell receptor beta sequencing, the researchers looked back retrospectively at clinical samples from patients, gathered between about 2012 and 2018. Libraries were constructed by PCR. Sequenced on an Illumina HiSeq 4000. High-throughput sequencing was used to profile the TCR beta-chain CDR3 region of every patient. In the paper's pipeline: The researchers built a classifier to tell apart papillary thyroid cancer patients with distant metastasis, based on CDR3 differences among clinicopathological groups. Repertoire diversity was assessed with the Shannon index, and tumor-blood repertoire similarity with the Morisita-Horn index. TCRdb reworked the public reads: Q25 trimming with fastp, MiXCR clone assembly, productive beta chains retained. The V and J calls and clone size are TCRdb's, not the authors'. The sample has 39,000 or so clones on record, less than 60% of them singletons. Jointly, the top ten make up around a quarter of the sample.

The CDR3, from cysteine to phenylalanine, totals 14 residues. This entry keeps only the CDR3 DNA: 42 bases, framed from base 1. The germline V gene (reference sequence) specifies DFQATT as CDR1 and SNEGSKA as CDR2. Trimmed from V: 0 bases; trimmed from J: 10 bases; junction bases lacking a gene match: 6. The sequence came from a male donor with papillary thyroid cancer or a benign thyroid nodule (not recorded which). Some clones in this sample may be carry-over from other donors' samples. The chain couples TRBV20-1 to TRBJ2-1; 10 bases in the middle match TRBD2. The material sequenced was tumor tissue. The CDR3 region: CSARDLGAGGEQFF. The DNA sequence reads TGCAGTGCTAGAGATCTTGGAGCGGGGGGGGAGCAGTTCTTC.